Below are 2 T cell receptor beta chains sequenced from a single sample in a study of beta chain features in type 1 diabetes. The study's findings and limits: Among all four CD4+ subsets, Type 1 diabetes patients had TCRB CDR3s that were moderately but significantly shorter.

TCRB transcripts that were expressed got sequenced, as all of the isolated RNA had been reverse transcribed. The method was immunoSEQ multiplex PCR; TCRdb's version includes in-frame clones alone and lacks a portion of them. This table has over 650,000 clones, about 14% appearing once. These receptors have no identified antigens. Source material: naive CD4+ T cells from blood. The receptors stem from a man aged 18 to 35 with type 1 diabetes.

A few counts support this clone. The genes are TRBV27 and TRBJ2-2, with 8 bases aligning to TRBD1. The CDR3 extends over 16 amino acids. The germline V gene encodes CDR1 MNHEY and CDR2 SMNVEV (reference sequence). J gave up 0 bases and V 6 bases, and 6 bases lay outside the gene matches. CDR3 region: CASSFGTGSNTGELFF. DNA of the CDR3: TGTGCCAGCAGCTTTGGGACAGGTTCGAACACCGGGGAGCTGTTTTTT.

Written as DNA, the CDR3 is TGCGCCAGCAGCTTGGTTCAGGGACAGGGCAAAAAACTGTTTTTT. It encodes CASSLVQGQGKKLFF. The chain links TRBV5-1 to TRBJ1-4, with TRBD1 matching over 9 bases. Germline V gene data show CDR1 as SGHRS and CDR2 as YFSETQ. This CDR3 has 15 amino acids. Unmatched junction bases numbered 6, after V lost 0 bases and J lost 9 bases.